This TCR beta chain was found in a study of blood T cell repertoires in COVID-19. Across the whole study: Some COVID-19 samples were acute and others convalescent; all came from the United States, Italy and Spain. From T cells, B-cell-depleted T cells, or PBMCs came the material, which was cDNA or gDNA.

Authors' methods: Reference gene primer amplification yielded estimated nucleated cell counts. Only in-frame clones appear in the TCRdb table, and some are missing; sequencing was by immunoSEQ multiplex PCR. The D gene and trimming were derived from the DNA, and the V and J assignments and clone size from that table. The sample carries 95,000 to 150,000 clones, around 80% recorded once. The receptor comes from a woman older than 75 with acute or convalescent COVID-19. The sample comprised peripheral blood.

CDR3: CASTAEPGLSYGYTF. In nucleotides, the CDR3 is TGTGCCAGCACCGCAGAGCCGGGACTTAGCTATGGCTACACCTTC. This sequence joins TRBV7-2 and TRBJ1-2, with D possibly being TRBD1 (5 bases). V was cut by 7 bases and J by 4 bases, with 19 bases left in between. This CDR3 has 15 amino acids. Germline values: CDR1 SGHTA, CDR2 FQGNSA.